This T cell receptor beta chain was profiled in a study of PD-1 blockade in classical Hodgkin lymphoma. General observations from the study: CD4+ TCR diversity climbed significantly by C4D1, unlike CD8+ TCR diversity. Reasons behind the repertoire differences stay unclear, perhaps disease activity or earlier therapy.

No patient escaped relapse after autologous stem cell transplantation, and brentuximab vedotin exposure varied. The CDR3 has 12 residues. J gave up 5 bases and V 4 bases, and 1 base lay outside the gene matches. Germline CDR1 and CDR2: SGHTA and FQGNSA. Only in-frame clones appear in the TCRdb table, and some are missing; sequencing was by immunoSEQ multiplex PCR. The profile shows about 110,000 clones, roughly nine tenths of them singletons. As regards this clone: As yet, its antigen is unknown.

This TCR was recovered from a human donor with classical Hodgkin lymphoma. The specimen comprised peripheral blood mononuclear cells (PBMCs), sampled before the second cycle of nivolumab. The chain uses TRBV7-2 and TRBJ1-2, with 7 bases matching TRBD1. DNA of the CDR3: TGTGCCAGCAGCTCAGGGGGGTATGGCTACACCTTC. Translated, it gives CASSSGGYGYTF.